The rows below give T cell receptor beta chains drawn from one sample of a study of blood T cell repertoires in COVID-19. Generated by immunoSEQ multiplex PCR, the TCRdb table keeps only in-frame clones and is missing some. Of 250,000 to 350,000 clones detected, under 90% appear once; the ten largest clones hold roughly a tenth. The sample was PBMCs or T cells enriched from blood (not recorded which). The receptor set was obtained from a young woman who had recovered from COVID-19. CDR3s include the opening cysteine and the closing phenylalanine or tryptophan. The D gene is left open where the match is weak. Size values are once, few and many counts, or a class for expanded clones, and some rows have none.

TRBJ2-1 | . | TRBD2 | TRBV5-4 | TGTGCCAGCAGCTTGGCCTTCCGCGGGGGGGCCGCTAATGAGCAGTTCTTC | CASSLAFRGGAANEQFF
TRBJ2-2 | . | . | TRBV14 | TGTGCCAGCAGCCGACTAGTGGGTACCGGGGAGCTGTTTTTT | CASSRLVGTGELFF
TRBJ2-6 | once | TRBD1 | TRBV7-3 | TGTGCCAGCAGCTTAAATGCGGGACAGGGGGCTGGTGGGGCCAACGTCCTGACTTTC | CASSLNAGQGAGGANVLTF
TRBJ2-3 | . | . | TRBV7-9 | TGTGCCAGCAGCTCGGGACTTGGCACAGATACGCAGTATTTT | CASSSGLGTDTQYF
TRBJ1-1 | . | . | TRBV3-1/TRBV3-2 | TGTGCCAGCAGCCAAGCCCCGGACACTGAAGCTTTCTTT | CASSQAPDTEAFF
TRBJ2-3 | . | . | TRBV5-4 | TGTGCCAGCAGCGTTGCGGGGAGCACAGATACGCAGTATTTT | CASSVAGSTDTQYF
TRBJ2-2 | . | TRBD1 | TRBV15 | TGTGCCACCGCGGGACAGGAGACCACCGGGGAGCTGTTTTTT | CATAGQETTGELFF
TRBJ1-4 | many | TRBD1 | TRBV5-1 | TGCGCCAGCAGCGTGGGACAGGGGGATGAAAAACTGTTTTTT | CASSVGQGDEKLFF
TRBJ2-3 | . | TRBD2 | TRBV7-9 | TGTGCCAGCAGCTTACTTCTAGCGGTTGATACGCAGTATTTT | CASSLLLAVDTQYF
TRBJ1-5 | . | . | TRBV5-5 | TGTGCCAGCAGCTTGGCATCGAGGGTTAGCAATCAGCCCCAGCATTTT | CASSLASRVSNQPQHF
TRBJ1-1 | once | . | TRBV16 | TGTGCCAGCAGCAACGCGCACACTGAAGCTTTCTTT | CASSNAHTEAFF
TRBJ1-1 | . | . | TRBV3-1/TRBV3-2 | TGTGCCAGCAGCCCCACACAGAACACTGAAGCTTTCTTT | CASSPTQNTEAFF
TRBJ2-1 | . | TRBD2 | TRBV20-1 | TGCAGTGCTCGCTCTAGCGGTTCGCAGTTCTTC | CSARSSGSQFF
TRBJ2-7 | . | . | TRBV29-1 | TGCAGCGTCGCTGGGGCGCTGAACTCCTACGAGCAGTACTTC | CSVAGALNSYEQYF
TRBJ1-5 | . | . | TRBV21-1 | TGTGCCAGCAGCAAAGAAAGCGTCGTGAATCAGCCCCAGCATTTT | CASSKESVVNQPQHF
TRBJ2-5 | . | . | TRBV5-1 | TGCGCCAGCAGCTCTATTAGCGGTCAAGAGACCCAGTACTTC | CASSSISGQETQYF
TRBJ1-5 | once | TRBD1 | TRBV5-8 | TGTGCCAGCAGCCCGTCGTGGGACAGGATTTATAGCAATCAGCCCCAGCATTTT | CASSPSWDRIYSNQPQHF
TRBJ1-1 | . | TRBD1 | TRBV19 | TGTGCCAGTCGGCTTCAGGGGGCAATGAACACTGAAGCTTTCTTT | CASRLQGAMNTEAFF
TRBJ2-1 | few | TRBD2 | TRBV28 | TGTGCCAGCAGGCGAGCGACGGGGACTAGCGGGTCCTACAATGAGCAGTTCTTC | CASRRATGTSGSYNEQFF